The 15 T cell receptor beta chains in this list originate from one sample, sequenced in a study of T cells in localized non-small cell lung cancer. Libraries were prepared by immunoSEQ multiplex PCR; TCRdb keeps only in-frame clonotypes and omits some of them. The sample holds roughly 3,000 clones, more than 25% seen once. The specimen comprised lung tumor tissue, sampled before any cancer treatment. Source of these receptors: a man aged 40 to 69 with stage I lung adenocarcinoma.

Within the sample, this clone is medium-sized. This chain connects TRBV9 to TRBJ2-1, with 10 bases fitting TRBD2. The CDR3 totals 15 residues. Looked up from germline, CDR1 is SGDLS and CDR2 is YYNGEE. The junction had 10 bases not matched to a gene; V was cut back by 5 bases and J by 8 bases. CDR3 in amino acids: CASSGASGGRDEQFF. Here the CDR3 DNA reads TGTGCCAGCAGTGGGGCTAGCGGGGGAAGGGATGAGCAGTTCTTC.

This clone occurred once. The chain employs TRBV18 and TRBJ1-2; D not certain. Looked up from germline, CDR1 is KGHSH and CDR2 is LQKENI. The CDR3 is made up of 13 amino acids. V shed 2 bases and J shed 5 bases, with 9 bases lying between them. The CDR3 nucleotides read TGTGCCAGCTCACCAGAGGCGGTTTATGGCTACACCTTC. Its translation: CASSPEAVYGYTF.

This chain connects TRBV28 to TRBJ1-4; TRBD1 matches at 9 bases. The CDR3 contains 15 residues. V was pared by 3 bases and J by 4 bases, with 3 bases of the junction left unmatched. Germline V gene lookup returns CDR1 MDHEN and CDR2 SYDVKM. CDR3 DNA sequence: TGTGCCAGCAGTTTTCAGGGACAGGGTAATGAAAAACTGTTTTTT. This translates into CASSFQGQGNEKLFF. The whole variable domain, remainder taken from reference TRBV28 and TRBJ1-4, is DVKVTQSSRYLVKRTGEKVFLECVQDMDHENMFWYRQDPGLGLRLIYFSYDVKMKEKGDIPEGYSVSREKKERFSLILESASTNQTSMYLCASSFQGQGNEKLFFGSGTQLSVL.

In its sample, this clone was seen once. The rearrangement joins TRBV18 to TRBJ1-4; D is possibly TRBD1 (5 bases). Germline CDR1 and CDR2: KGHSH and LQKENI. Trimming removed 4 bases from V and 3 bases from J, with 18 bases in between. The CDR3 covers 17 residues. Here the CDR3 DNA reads TGTGCCAGCTCACGCAGGTTGGACACTTCCTCTAATGAAAAACTGTTTTTT. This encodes CASSRRLDTSSNEKLFF.

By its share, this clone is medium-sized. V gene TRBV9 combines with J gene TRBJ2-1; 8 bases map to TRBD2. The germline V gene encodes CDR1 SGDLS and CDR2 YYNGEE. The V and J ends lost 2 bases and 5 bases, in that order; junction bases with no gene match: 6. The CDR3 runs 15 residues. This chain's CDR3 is CASSVAGGFHNEQFF. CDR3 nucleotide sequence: TGTGCCAGCAGCGTGGCGGGGGGTTTCCACAATGAGCAGTTCTTC.

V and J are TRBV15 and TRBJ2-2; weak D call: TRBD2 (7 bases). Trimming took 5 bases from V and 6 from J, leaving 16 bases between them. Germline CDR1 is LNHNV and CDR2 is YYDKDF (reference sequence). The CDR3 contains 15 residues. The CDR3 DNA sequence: TGTGCCACCAGCGTAGGGGGGGGATACTCCGGGGAGCTGTTTTTT. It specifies CATSVGGGYSGELFF. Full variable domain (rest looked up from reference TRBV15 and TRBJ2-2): DAMVIQNPRYQVTQFGKPVTLSCSQTLNHNVMYWYQQKSSQAPKLLFHYYDKDFNNEADTPDNFQSRRPNTSFCFLDIRSPGLGDTAMYLCATSVGGGYSGELFFGEGSRLTVL.

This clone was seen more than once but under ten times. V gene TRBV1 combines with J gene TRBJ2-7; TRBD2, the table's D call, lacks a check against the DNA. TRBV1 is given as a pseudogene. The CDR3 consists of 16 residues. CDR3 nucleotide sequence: TGCGCCAGCAGCCAAGTGATGGGGACTAGCGGGGACGAGCAGTACTTC. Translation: CASSQVMGTSGDEQYF.

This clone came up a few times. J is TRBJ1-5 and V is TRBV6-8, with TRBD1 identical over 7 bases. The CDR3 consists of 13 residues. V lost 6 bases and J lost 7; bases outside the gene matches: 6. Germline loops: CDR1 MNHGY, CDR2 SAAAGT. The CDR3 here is CASRTDRDQPQHF. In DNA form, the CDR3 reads TGTGCCAGCAGGACCGACAGGGACCAGCCCCAGCATTTT.

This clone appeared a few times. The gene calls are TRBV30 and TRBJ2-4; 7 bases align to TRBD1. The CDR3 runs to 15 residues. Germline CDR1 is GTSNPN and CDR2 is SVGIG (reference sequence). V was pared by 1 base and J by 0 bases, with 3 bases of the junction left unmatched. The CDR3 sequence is CAWSGTGLAKNIQYF. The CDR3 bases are TGTGCCTGGAGTGGGACAGGTCTAGCCAAAAACATTCAGTACTTC.

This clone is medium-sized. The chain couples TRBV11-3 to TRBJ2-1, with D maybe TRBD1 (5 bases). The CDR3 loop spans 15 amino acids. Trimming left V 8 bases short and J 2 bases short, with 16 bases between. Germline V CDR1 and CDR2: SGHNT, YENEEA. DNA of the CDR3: TGTGCCAGCGCAAAGGCAGGGTCCCCCTACAATGAGCAGTTCTTC. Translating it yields CASAKAGSPYNEQFF.

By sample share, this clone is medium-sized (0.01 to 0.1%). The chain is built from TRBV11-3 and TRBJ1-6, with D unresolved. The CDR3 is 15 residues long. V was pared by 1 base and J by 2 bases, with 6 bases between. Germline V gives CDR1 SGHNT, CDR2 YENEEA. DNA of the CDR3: TGTGCCAGCAGCTTAGGTGGGACCTATAATTCACCCCTCCACTTT. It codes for CASSLGGTYNSPLHF.

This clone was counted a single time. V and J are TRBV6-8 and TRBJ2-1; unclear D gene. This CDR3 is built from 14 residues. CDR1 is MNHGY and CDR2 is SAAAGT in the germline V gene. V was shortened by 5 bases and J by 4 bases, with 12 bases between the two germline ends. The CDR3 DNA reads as TGTGCCAGCAGTGACCGACGACCATACAATGAGCAGTTCTTC. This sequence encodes CASSDRRPYNEQFF.

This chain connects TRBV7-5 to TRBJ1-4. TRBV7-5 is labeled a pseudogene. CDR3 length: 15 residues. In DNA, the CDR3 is TGTGCCAGCAGCTTACGGCCGGCAACTAATGAAAAACTGTTTTTT. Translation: CASSLRPATNEKLFF.

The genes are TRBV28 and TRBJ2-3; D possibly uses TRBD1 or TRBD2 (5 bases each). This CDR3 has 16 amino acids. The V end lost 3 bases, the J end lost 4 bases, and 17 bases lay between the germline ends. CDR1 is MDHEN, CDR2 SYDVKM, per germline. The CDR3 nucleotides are TGTGCCAGCAGTTTTGGGATCGGGGTGGGGGCAGATACGCAGTATTTT. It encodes CASSFGIGVGADTQYF.

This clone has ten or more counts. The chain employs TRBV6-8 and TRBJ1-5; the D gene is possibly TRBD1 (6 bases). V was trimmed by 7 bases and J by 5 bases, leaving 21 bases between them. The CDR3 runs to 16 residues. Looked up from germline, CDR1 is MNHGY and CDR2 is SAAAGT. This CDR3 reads CASNPLRTGQDQPQHF. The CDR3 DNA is TGTGCCAGCAATCCCCTAAGAACAGGGCAGGATCAGCCCCAGCATTTT.